This T cell receptor beta chain was identified during a study of T cell responses to AZD1222 COVID-19 vaccine. Overall study: Some second doses came at about 4 weeks and others at about 12 weeks; these were pooled. Study observations and caveats: Repertoire collection took place solely once the T cell response had peaked. Females outnumbered males among donors, who were mostly white British; clonal diversity was possibly underestimated.

This clone has a single count. Its specificity is not known. Profiled with immunoSEQ multiplex PCR; TCRdb holds only in-frame clones, not every one. Found here are roughly 110,000 clones, 84% of them singletons; the top ten hold around 9.9%. V lost 1 base to trimming and J lost 5 bases; unmatched junction nucleotides: 5. Germline V gene lookup returns CDR1 LNHNV and CDR2 YYDKDF (reference sequence). This CDR3 is built from 15 residues. The material was peripheral blood, obtained on day 0 of AZD1222 vaccination. V and J are TRBV15 and TRBJ1-1, with 9 bases matching TRBD1. The receptor was isolated from an adult in good health. CDR3 residues: CATSRGGTGLTEAFF. CDR3 coding DNA: TGTGCCACCAGCAGAGGGGGGACAGGGTTGACTGAAGCTTTCTTT.